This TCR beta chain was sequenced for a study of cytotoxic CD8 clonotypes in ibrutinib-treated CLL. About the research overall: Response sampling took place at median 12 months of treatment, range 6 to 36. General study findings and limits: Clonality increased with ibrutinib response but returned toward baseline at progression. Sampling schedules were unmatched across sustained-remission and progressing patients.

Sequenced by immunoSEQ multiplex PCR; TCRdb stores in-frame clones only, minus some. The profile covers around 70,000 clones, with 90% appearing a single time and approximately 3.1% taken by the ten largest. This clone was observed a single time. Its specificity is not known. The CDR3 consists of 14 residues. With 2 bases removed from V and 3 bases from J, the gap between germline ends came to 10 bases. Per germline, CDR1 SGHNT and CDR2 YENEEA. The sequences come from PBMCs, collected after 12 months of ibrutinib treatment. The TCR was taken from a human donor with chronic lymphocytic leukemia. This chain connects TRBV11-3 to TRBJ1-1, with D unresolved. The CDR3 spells CASSLIGFDTEAFF. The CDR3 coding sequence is TGTGCCAGCAGCTTAATAGGGTTTGACACTGAAGCTTTCTTT.